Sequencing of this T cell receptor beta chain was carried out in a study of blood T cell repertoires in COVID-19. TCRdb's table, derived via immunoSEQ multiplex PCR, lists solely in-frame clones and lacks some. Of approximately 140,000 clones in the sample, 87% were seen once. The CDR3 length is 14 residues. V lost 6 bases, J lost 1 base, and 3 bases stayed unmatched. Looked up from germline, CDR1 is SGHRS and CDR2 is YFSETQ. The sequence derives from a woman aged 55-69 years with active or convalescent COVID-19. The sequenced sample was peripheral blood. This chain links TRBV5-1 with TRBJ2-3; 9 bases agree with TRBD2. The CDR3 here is CASNLAGGTDTQYF. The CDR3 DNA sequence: TGCGCCAGCAACTTAGCGGGGGGCACAGATACGCAGTATTTT.